These T cell receptor beta chains were read from a single sample in a study of cytomegalovirus exposure and HLA in healthy donors. The table came from immunoSEQ multiplex PCR; TCRdb's copy has only in-frame clones and leaves some out. Here the sample spans 150,000 to 200,000 clones, around 76% being singletons. Material: PBMCs. The receptors derive from a female donor in good health and CMV-seronegative. The CDR3 runs from the conserved cysteine through the conserved F or W. The D gene is left open where the match is weak. The size of a clone is reported for some rows only, either as once, few or many, or as a class for expanded clones.

TGTGCCAGCGTGTCTCTGAACAGGAACTATGGCTACACCTTC	CASVSLNRNYGYTF	NA	NA	TRBV6-5	TRBJ1-2
TGTGCCAGCAGCCGGAGGGACAGGACAACTTCTAACTATGGCTACACCTTC	CASSRRDRTTSNYGYTF	NA	TRBD1	TRBV5-4	TRBJ1-2
TGTGCCAGCAGCGCGACTTCGGGGATCGGGTACGATGAGCAGTTCTTC	CASSATSGIGYDEQFF	NA	NA	TRBV9	TRBJ2-1
TGTGCAAGTCGCTTAACGACAGTACTTTATGGCTACACCTTC	CASRLTTVLYGYTF	few	NA	TRBV12-2	TRBJ1-2
TGTGCCAGCAGCTTAGGGACAGGGGGATTATTCTACGAGCAGTACTTC	CASSLGTGGLFYEQYF	NA	TRBD1	TRBV11-3	TRBJ2-7
TGTGCCAGCAGCGTAGAAGGAGCGGGGGGGCGTAAGACCCAGTACTTC	CASSVEGAGGRKTQYF	NA	TRBD2	TRBV9	TRBJ2-5
TGTGCCAGCAGCGTAGCTTTGGCTGTCCAAGAGACCCAGTACTTC	CASSVALAVQETQYF	NA	NA	TRBV9	TRBJ2-5
TGTGCCATCAGTGCTAACGTCGGAGGCTCCTACAATGAGCAGTTCTTC	CAISANVGGSYNEQFF	NA	NA	TRBV10-3	TRBJ2-1
TGTGCCAGCTCAAGTGGACTAGCGGGGGTGATCAATGAGCAGTTCTTC	CASSSGLAGVINEQFF	NA	TRBD2	TRBV18	TRBJ2-1
TGCAGCGTTCCCCGACAGGGGGCGAGCGGCTACACCTTC	CSVPRQGASGYTF	few	TRBD1	TRBV29-1	TRBJ1-2
TGCGCCAGCAGCCATCGGACAGGTAGGGGCCCTGAAGCTTTCTTT	CASSHRTGRGPEAFF	NA	TRBD1	TRBV5-1	TRBJ1-1
TGTGCCAGCAGCTCCTCGCTGAACGGGACAGCCTATGGCTACACCTTC	CASSSSLNGTAYGYTF	NA	TRBD1	TRBV7-9	TRBJ1-2
TGTGCCATCAGGGACAGGGAGGGTCAGCCCCAGCATTTT	CAIRDREGQPQHF	once	TRBD1	TRBV10-3	TRBJ1-5
TGTGCCAGCGCGCAAGCCGAGTATAATTCACCCCTCCACTTT	CASAQAEYNSPLHF	few	NA	TRBV18	TRBJ1-6
TGTGCCAGCACCCCCGGGACAGGGGACACCGGGGAGCTGTTTTTT	CASTPGTGDTGELFF	NA	TRBD1	TRBV25-1	TRBJ2-2
TGCGCCAGCAGCCGGGCCTGGACAGGGACCCACGAGCAGTACTTC	CASSRAWTGTHEQYF	NA	TRBD1	TRBV5-1	TRBJ2-7
TGTGCCAGCAGCCCGGCGGCAGGGGCAGTGGGCATTCAGTACTTC	CASSPAAGAVGIQYF	NA	NA	TRBV7-2	TRBJ2-4
TGTGCCAGCAGTGAATTCGAAGAGACCCAGTACTTC	CASSEFEETQYF	few	NA	TRBV25-1	TRBJ2-5
TGTGCCAGCAGCGTGGCAGGGGGTCAGCCCCAGCATTTT	CASSVAGGQPQHF	NA	TRBD1	TRBV9	TRBJ1-5
TGTGCCACCAGCAGGCTAGCGGTACCCTACGAGCAGTACTTC	CATSRLAVPYEQYF	NA	TRBD2	TRBV15	TRBJ2-7
TGTGCCAGCAGCTTATCTAGCGGGGGGGACTACAATGAGCAGTTCTTC	CASSLSSGGDYNEQFF	NA	TRBD2	TRBV11-2	TRBJ2-1
TGTGCCAGCAGCCAAGGACTAGCCCGTTCCACAGATACGCAGTATTTT	CASSQGLARSTDTQYF	NA	TRBD2	TRBV14	TRBJ2-3
TGTGCCAGCAGCCCACAGGGGGCGTCTGAAGCTTTCTTT	CASSPQGASEAFF	NA	TRBD1	TRBV7-2	TRBJ1-1
TGTGCCAGCAGCCATTTCGCGGAGGTTATGAAGACTGAAGCTTTCTTT	CASSHFAEVMKTEAFF	NA	NA	TRBV5-4	TRBJ1-1
TGTGCCAGCAGTTACTCGAGAATTTCGACAGGGTTCGCTTTCTTT	CASSYSRISTGFAFF	NA	TRBD1	TRBV6-5	TRBJ1-1
TGCGCCAGCAGCCTTGGACAGGGTCGGGCCAACGTCCTGACTTTC	CASSLGQGRANVLTF	NA	TRBD1	TRBV5-1	TRBJ2-6
TGTGCCAGCAGCTTCTCCACAGCCTCGGGGGAACTGTTTTTT	CASSFSTASGELFF	NA	NA	TRBV11-2	TRBJ1-4
TGTGCCAGCAGCTCCCCAGGGGCGTCGTATGAAAAACTGTTTTTT	CASSSPGASYEKLFF	once	NA	TRBV5-4	TRBJ1-4
TGTGCCAGCTCTCTTGAACTACGACAAGAGACCCAGTACTTC	CASSLELRQETQYF	NA	NA	TRBV5-8	TRBJ2-5
TGCAGCGGATCGGGACAATTGGCCGATACGCAGTATTTT	CSGSGQLADTQYF	once	NA	TRBV29-1	TRBJ2-3